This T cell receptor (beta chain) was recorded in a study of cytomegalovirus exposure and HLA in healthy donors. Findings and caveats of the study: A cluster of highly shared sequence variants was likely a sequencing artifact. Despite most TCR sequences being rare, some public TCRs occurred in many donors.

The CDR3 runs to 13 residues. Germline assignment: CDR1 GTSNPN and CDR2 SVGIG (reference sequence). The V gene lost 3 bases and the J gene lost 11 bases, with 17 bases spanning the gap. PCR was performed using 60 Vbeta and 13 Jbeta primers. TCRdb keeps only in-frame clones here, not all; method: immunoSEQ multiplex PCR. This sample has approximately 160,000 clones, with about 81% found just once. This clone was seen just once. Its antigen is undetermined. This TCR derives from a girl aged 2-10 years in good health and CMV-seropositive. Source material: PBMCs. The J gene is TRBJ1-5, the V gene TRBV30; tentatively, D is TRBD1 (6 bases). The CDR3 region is CAWSRGASGSQHF. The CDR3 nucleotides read TGTGCCTGGAGCCGGGGGGCGAGTGGGTCCCAGCATTTT.